The sequence of this TCR beta chain was determined in a study of vaccination and CD4 T cells after COVID-19. The assay that was used to sequence DNA from cultured CD4+ T cells was the Oncomine TCR Beta short-read assay. Via MiXCR, TCRdb re-called the PCR reads, giving one row per CDR3 protein. The data contain fewer than 30,000 distinct CDR3 sequences, roughly 41% of them seen just once; the ten biggest clones take up over 3.5%. This CDR3 is 20 amino acids long. Germline V lookup: CDR1 SEHNR, CDR2 FQNEAQ (reference sequence). The trim removed 0 bases at V and 5 bases at J, leaving 16 bases unmatched. Time point of the sample: late sampling 161 to 241 days after vaccination in a few convalescent patients. Treatment of the sample: roughly 10-day PBMC culture with coronavirus spike peptide pools or control peptides (ViraFEST assay). In the case of this clonotype: The antigen remains undetermined.

The clonotype originates from a human donor who had recovered from COVID-19. This sample comprised CD4+ T cells from blood, cultured in vitro, obtained about 7 months after SARS-CoV-2 vaccination. The J gene is TRBJ2-3, the V gene TRBV7-9, with 11 bases fitting TRBD2. CDR3 DNA sequence: TGTGCCAGCAGCTTAGCGGCAAGGTGGTGGCTAGCGGGAGGCCGAGATACGCAGTATTTT. It is translated as CASSLAARWWLAGGRDTQYF.